This entry is about one TCR beta chain. Antigen specificity is unknown. This CDR3 has 16 residues. Trimming removed 6 bases from V and 5 bases from J; junction bases left unmatched: 12. The germline V gene encodes CDR1 KGHSH and CDR2 LQKENI. The sample is drawn from a study of Ad26.COV2.S vaccination and SARS-CoV-2 variants. Study in general: Each vaccinee took Ad26.COV2.S intramuscularly, once or twice 56 days apart.

The method was immunoSEQ multiplex PCR; TCRdb's version includes in-frame clones alone and lacks a portion of them. This sample has a few hundred thousand clones, with around four fifths found just once. Overall study results and limits: Breadth, reportedly substantial, characterized the spike-specific CD8+ and CD4+ T cell responses after vaccination. Placebo recipients showed lower spike-specific TCR breadth than vaccinees.

Regarding treatment: around 19 received Ad26.COV2.S at low or high dose, single or two shots; 5 received placebo; per-sample allocation not given. Following the first vaccine or placebo injection, samples were taken on day 63. Within Boston, the person who donated was an adult of 18-55 years. Sample: peripheral blood, taken in a trial of Ad26.COV2.S vaccine versus placebo. This clonotype was sampled from a person between 18 and 59 years old who received the Ad26.COV2.S COVID-19 vaccine or a placebo. This sequence joins TRBV18 and TRBJ1-3; TRBD1 matches at 8 bases. The CDR3: CASSPDPTGARNTIYF. The CDR3, as DNA: TGTGCCAGCTCGCCAGACCCGACAGGGGCCAGAAACACCATATATTTT.